Sequencing of this T cell receptor (beta chain) was carried out in a study of Ad26.COV2.S vaccination and SARS-CoV-2 variants. TCRdb keeps only in-frame clones here, not all; method: immunoSEQ multiplex PCR. The table has 430,000 or so clones, approximately 89% seen once. The CDR3 spans 13 residues. CDR1 is SEHNR, CDR2 FQNEAQ, per germline (reference sequence). The V and J ends lost 3 bases and 5 bases respectively, with 10 bases between them. The sample's treatment: some 20 received Ad26.COV2.S at low or high dose, single or two shots; about 5 received placebo; per-sample allocation not given. Day 63 after the first vaccine or placebo injection was the time point for sampling. Donor was an adult aged 18-55 years in Boston. This clone has just one count. Its target is not known. Overall study findings and caveats: Non-spike TCR breadth did not differ much between vaccine and placebo recipients.

The chain carries TRBV7-9 and TRBJ1-1, with no clear D. The TCR originated in a person between 18 and 65 years old who received the Ad26.COV2.S COVID-19 vaccine or a placebo. The starting material was peripheral blood, obtained in a trial of Ad26.COV2.S vaccine versus placebo. CDR3: CASSLGMWTEAFF. The CDR3 region has the DNA TGTGCCAGCAGCTTGGGGATGTGGACTGAAGCTTTCTTT.